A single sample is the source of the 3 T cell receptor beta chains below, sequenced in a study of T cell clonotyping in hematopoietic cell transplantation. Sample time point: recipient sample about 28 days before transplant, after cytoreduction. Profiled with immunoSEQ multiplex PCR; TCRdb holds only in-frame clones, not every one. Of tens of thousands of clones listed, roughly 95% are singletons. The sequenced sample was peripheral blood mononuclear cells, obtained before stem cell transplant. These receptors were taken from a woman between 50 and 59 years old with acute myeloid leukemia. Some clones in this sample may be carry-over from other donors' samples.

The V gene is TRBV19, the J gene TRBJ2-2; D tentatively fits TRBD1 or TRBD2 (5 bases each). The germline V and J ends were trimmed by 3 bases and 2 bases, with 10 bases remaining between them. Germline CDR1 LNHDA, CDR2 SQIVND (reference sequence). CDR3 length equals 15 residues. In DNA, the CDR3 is TGTGCCAGTAGTATGCACGGGGCCAACACCGGGGAGCTGTTTTTT. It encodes CASSMHGANTGELFF.

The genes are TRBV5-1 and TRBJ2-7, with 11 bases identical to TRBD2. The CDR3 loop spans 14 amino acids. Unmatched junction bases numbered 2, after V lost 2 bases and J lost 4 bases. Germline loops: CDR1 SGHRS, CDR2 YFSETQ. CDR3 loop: CASSLTSGSYEQYF. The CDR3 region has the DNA TGCGCCAGCAGCTTAACTAGCGGGAGTTACGAGCAGTACTTC. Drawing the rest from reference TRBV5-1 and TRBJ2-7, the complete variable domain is KAGVTQTPRYLIKTRGQQVTLSCSPISGHRSVSWYQQTPGQGLQFLFEYFSETQRNKGNFPGRFSGRQFSNSRSEMNVSTLELGDSALYLCASSLTSGSYEQYFGPGTRLTVT.

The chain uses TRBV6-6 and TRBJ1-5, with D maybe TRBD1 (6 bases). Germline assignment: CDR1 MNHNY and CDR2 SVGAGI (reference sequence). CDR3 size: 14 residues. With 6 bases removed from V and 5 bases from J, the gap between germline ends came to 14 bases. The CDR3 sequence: CASRKGTQDQPQHF. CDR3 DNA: TGTGCCAGCAGGAAGGGGACACAAGATCAGCCCCAGCATTTT.